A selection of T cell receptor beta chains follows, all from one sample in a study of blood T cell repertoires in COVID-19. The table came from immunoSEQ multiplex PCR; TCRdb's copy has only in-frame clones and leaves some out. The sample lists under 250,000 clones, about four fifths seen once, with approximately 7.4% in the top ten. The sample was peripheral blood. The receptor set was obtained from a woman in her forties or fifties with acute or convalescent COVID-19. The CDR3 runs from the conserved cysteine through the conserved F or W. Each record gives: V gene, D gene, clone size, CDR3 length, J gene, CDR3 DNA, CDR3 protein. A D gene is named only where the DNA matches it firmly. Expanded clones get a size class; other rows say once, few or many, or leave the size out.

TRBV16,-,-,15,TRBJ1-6,TGTGCCAGCAGCGAAAACAGGGTCGGGAATTCACCCCTCCACTTT,CASSENRVGNSPLHF
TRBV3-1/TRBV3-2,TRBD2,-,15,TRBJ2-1,TGTGCCAGCAGCCAGGGACTAGCGGGCCTCAATGAGCAGTTCTTC,CASSQGLAGLNEQFF
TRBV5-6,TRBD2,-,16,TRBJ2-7,TGTGCCAGCAGCTTGGGAAGCGGGAGGGCAGGGGACGAGCAGTACTTC,CASSLGSGRAGDEQYF
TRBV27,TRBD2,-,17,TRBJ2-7,TGTGCCAGCACCCCGACGATCCCGCGGGAGGCGACCTACGAGCAGTACTTC,CASTPTIPREATYEQYF
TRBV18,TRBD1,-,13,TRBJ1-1,TGTGCCAGCTCACGACAGGGGAACACTGAAGCTTTCTTT,CASSRQGNTEAFF
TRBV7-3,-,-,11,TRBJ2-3,TGTGCCAGCAGCTCGGAGGATACGCAGTATTTT,CASSSEDTQYF
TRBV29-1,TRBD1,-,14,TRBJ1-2,TGCAGCGTTGAACGCCGACAGGGGAACTATGGCTACACCTTC,CSVERRQGNYGYTF
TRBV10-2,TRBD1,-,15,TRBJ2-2,TGCGCCAGCAGTGAGAGGGACAGATTCACCGGGGAGCTGTTTTTT,CASSERDRFTGELFF
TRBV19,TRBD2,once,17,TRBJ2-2,TGTGCCAGTAGTAGGACGACTAGCTCGGTCGGCACCGGGGAGCTGTTTTTT,CASSRTTSSVGTGELFF
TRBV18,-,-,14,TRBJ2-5,TGTGCCAGCTCCCCATCGAGTAGCCTGGAGACCCAGTACTTC,CASSPSSSLETQYF
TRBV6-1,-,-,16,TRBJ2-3,TGTGCCAGCAGTGGGGCCCGGGAATGGGGAACAGATACGCAGTATTTT,CASSGAREWGTDTQYF
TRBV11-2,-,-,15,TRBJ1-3,TGTGCCAGCAGCTTAGACGGAGGCTCTGGAAACACCATATATTTT,CASSLDGGSGNTIYF
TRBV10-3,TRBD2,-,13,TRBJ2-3,TGTGCCATCAGTGCGGGGGGGACAGATACGCAGTATTTT,CAISAGGTDTQYF
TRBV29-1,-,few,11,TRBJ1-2,TGCAGCGTTGGTAGTCGGGGTGGCTACACCTTC,CSVGSRGGYTF
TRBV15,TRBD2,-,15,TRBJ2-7,TGTGCCACCAGAGCTAGCGGGAAACCTTCCTACGAGCAGTACTTC,CATRASGKPSYEQYF
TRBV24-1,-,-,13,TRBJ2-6,TGTGCCACCAGTGACTACCGGGCCAACGTCCTGACTTTC,CATSDYRANVLTF
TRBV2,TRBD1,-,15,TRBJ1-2,TGTGCCAGCAGGGCAGGGGGCGCGATCAGCTATGGCTACACCTTC,CASRAGGAISYGYTF
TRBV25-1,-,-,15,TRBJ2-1,TGTGCCAGCAGTGAATTGACAGCGACCGTCAATGAGCAGTTCTTC,CASSELTATVNEQFF
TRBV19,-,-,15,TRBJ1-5,TGTGCCAGCCAATGGGGGGGCAGTCACAATCAGCCCCAGCATTTT,CASQWGGSHNQPQHF
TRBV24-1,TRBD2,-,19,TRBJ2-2,TGTGCCACCAGTGATTTTTCCCGACCGGGACTAGTAGGGGCCGGGGAGCTGTTTTTT,CATSDFSRPGLVGAGELFF
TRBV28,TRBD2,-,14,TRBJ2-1,TGTGCCGGCAGGACTAGCGGGAGATTTGATGAGCAGTTCTTC,CAGRTSGRFDEQFF
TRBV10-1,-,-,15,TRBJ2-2,TGCGCCAGCAGTGGTAGCAGGGGAGACACCGGGGAGCTGTTTTTT,CASSGSRGDTGELFF
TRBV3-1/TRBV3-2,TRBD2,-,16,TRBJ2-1,TGTGCCAGCAGCCCCCTAGCGGGAGGTTCCTACAATGAGCAGTTCTTC,CASSPLAGGSYNEQFF
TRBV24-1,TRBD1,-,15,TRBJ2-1,TGTGCCACCAGGTCCGGGACAGGGTACACCAATGAGCAGTTCTTC,CATRSGTGYTNEQFF
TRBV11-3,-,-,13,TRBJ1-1,TGTGCCAGCAGCTCCGAGGAGAACACTGAAGCTTTCTTT,CASSSEENTEAFF
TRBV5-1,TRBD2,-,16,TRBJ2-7,TGCGCCAGCAGCTTGGGAGACCTAGCGGGAGTAGAGGAGCAGTACTTC,CASSLGDLAGVEEQYF
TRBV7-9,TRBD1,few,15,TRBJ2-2,TGTGCCAGCAGCTTAGAACAGGGGTGGACCGGGGAGCTGTTTTTT,CASSLEQGWTGELFF
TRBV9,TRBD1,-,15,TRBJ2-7,TGTGCCAGCAGCGTAGATGGACAGGCCCCCTACGAGCAGTACTTC,CASSVDGQAPYEQYF
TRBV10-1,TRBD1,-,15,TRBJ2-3,TGCGCCAGCAGAGACGGACAGGGTTTGGCAGATACGCAGTATTTT,CASRDGQGLADTQYF
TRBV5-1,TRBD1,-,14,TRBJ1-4,TGCGCCAGCAGCTCGGGACAGGGAGGCGAAAAACTGTTTTTT,CASSSGQGGEKLFF
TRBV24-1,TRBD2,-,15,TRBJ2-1,TGTGCCACCAGTAGGACGGGAGGCTCCTACAATGAGCAGTTCTTC,CATSRTGGSYNEQFF
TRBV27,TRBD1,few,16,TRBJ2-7,TGTGCCAGCAGTAGAACGACAGGGGGCGAAATCTCCGAGCAGTACTTC,CASSRTTGGEISEQYF
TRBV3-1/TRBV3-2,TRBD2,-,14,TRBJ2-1,TGTGCCAGCACCCCGACTAGCGGGAGGAATGAGCAGTTCTTC,CASTPTSGRNEQFF
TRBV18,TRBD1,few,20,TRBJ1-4,TGTGCCAGCTCACCTCCATTCTTAAGACAGGGAACTGCAACTAATGAAAAACTGTTTTTT,CASSPPFLRQGTATNEKLFF
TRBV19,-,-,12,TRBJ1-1,TGTGCCAGTAGTTTGAGGAACACTGAAGCTTTCTTT,CASSLRNTEAFF
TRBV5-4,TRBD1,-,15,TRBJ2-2,TGTGCCAGCAGCTGGACAGGGAGGAACACCGGGGAGCTGTTTTTT,CASSWTGRNTGELFF
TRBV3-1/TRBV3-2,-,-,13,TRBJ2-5,TGTGCCAGCAGCCAAGTCATCGGAGAGACCCAGTACTTC,CASSQVIGETQYF
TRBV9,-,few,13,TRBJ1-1,TGTGCCAGCAGCGTAGGGGGCAGGACTGAAGCTTTCTTT,CASSVGGRTEAFF
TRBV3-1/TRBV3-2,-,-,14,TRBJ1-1,TGTGCCAGCAGCTTCCGACAGCGGGGAACTGAAGCTTTCTTT,CASSFRQRGTEAFF
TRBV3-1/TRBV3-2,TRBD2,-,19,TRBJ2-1,TGTGCCAGCAGCCAAGATCCCCCCGGGGCTAGCGGGATTTACAATGAGCAGTTCTTC,CASSQDPPGASGIYNEQFF
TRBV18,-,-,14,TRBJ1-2,TGTGCCAGCTCACCACCATCTCTAGGGGCTGGCTACACCTTC,CASSPPSLGAGYTF
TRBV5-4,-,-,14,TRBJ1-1,TGTGCCAGCAGCTTTTACGGAGGGAACACTGAAGCTTTCTTT,CASSFYGGNTEAFF
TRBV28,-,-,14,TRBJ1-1,TGTGCCAGCAGTCCCTTTGACTCGAACACTGAAGCTTTCTTT,CASSPFDSNTEAFF
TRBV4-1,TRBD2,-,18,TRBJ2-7,TGCGCCAGCAGCCACGCCCCCTCGGGACTAGCGGGAGAATACGAGCAGTACTTC,CASSHAPSGLAGEYEQYF
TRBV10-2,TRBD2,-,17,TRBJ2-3,TGCGCCAGCAGGCCCGGACTAGGGCTAACTAGCACAGATACGCAGTATTTT,CASRPGLGLTSTDTQYF
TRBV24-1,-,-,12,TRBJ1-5,TGTGCCACCAGCCTTCCGAATCAGCCCCAGCATTTT,CATSLPNQPQHF
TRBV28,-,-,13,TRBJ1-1,TGTGCCAGCAGTTGGGGACTCAACACTGAAGCTTTCTTT,CASSWGLNTEAFF
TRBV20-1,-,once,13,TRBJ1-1,TGCAGTGCTAGTGGACAGCCGAACACTGAAGCTTTCTTT,CSASGQPNTEAFF
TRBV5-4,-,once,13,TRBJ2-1,TGTGCCAGCAGTTTGGAGCTGCACAATGAGCAGTTCTTC,CASSLELHNEQFF
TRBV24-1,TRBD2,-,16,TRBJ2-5,TGTGCCACCAGTGATGAGGTTAGCGGGAGTCGGGAGACCCAGTACTTC,CATSDEVSGSRETQYF